This record looks at one TCR beta chain sequence and its context. Its antigen remains unidentified. The sample belongs to a study of T cell responses to AZD1222 COVID-19 vaccine. Only in-frame clones appear in the TCRdb table, and some are missing; sequencing was by immunoSEQ multiplex PCR. Among around 50,000 clones listed, 65% to 90% were seen once. The CDR3 is 13 residues long. V was clipped by 0 bases and J by 2 bases, with 6 bases between them. In germline, CDR1 is SGDLS, CDR2 YYNGEE. Broader study findings: Clonal diversity was possibly underestimated; the donors were predominantly white British and more often female.

The sequence was collected from an adult who received the AZD1222 COVID-19 vaccine. The rearrangement uses TRBV9 and TRBJ2-7, with D hard to call. Sequenced here: peripheral blood, sampled 28 days after the second AZD1222 dose. In DNA form, the CDR3 reads TGTGCCAGCAGCGTAGGGAACACCTACGAGCAGTACTTC. Protein: CASSVGNTYEQYF. The whole variable domain, filled in from reference TRBV9 and TRBJ2-7, reads DSGVTQTPKHLITATGQRVTLRCSPRSGDLSVYWYQQSLDQGLQFLIQYYNGEERAKGNILERFSAQQFPDLHSELNLSSLELGDSALYFCASSVGNTYEQYFGPGTRLTVT.